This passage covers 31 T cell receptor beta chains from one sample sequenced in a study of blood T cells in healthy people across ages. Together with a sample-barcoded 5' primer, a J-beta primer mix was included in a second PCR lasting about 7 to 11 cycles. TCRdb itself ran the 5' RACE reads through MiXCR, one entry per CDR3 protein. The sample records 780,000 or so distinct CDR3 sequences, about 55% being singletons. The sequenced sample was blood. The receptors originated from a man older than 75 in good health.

DNA for the CDR3: TGCAGCGTTGAATCCGGGACAGGGGCTGCATCTGGGGCCAACGTCCTGACTTTC. As protein: CSVESGTGAASGANVLTF. The genes are TRBV29-1 and TRBJ2-6, with 10 bases aligning to TRBD1. The CDR3 consists of 18 residues. J was trimmed by 1 base and V by 2 bases; bases with no gene match: 8. Germline CDR1 and CDR2: SQVTM and ANQGSEA.

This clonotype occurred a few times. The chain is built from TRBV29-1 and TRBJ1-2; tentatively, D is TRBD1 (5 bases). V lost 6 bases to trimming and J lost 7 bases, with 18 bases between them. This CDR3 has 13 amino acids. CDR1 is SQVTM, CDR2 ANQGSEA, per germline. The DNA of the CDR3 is TGCAGCGTCGGACACCCGGCTTTGCGTGGCTACACCTTC. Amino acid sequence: CSVGHPALRGYTF.

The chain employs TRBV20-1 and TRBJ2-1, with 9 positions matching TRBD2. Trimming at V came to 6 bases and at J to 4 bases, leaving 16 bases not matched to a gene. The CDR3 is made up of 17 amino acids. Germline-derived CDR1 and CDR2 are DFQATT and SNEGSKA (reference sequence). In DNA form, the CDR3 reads TGCAGTGCACCAACTCGAGCGGGAGGACCCAATTACAATGAGCAGTTCTTC. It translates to CSAPTRAGGPNYNEQFF.

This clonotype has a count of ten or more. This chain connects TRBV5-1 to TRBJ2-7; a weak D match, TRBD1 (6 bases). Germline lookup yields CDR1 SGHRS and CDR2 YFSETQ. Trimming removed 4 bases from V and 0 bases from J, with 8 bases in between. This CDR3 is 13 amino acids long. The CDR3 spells CASSRDTSYEQYF. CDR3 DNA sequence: TGCGCCAGCAGCAGGGACACCTCCTACGAGCAGTACTTC.

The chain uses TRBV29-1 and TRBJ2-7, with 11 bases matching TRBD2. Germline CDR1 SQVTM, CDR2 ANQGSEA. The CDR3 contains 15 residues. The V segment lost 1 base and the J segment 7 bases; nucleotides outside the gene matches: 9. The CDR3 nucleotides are TGCAGCGTTGAAGGGGGACTAGCGGATATTAATGAGCAGTACTTC. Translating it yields CSVEGGLADINEQYF.

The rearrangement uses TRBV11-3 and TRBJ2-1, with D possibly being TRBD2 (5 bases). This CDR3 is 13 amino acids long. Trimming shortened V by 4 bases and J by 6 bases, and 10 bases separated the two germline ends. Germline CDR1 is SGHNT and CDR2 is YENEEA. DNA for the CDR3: TGTGCCAGCAGCTCACTAGTTTCCAATGAGCAGTTCTTC. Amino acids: CASSSLVSNEQFF.

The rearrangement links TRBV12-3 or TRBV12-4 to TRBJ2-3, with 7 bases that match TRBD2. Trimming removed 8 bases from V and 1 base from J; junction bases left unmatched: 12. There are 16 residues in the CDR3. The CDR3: CASSTREARGTDTQYF. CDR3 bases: TGTGCCAGCTCAACCCGGGAGGCCCGGGGCACAGATACGCAGTATTTT.

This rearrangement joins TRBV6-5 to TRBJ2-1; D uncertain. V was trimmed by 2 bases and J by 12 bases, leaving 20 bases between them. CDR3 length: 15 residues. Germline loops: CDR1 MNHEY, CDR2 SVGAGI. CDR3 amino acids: CASSYANMGLGGQFF. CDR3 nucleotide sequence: TGTGCCAGCAGTTACGCGAATATGGGCCTCGGCGGGCAGTTCTTC.

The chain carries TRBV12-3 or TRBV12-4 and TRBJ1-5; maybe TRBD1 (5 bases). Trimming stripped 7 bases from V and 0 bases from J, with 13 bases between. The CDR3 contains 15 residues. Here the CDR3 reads CASTLNRRSNQPQHF. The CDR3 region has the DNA TGTGCCAGCACCCTGAACAGGCGTAGCAATCAGCCCCAGCATTTT.

CDR3 sequence: CASLPPMNTGELFF. In nucleotides, the CDR3 is TGTGCCAGCCTCCCTCCCATGAACACCGGGGAGCTGTTTTTT. J is TRBJ2-2 and V is TRBV6-2 or TRBV6-3; D is unclear. The CDR3 totals 14 residues. Germline-derived CDR1 and CDR2 are MNHEY and SVGEGT. V was cut by 8 bases and J by 1 base, with 11 bases left in between.

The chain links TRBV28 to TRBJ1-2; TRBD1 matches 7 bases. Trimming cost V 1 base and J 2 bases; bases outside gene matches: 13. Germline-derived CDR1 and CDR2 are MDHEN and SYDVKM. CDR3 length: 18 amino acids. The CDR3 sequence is CASSLLGRTGATNYGYTF. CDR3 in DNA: TGTGCCAGCAGTTTATTAGGCCGAACAGGGGCTACCAACTATGGCTACACCTTC.

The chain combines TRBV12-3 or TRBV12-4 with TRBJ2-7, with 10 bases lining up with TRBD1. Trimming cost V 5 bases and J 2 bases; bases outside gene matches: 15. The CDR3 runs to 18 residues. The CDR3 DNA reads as TGTGCCAGCAGTCCCTATGGGGGGGGGACAGGGGTCACCTACGAGCAGTACTTC. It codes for CASSPYGGGTGVTYEQYF.

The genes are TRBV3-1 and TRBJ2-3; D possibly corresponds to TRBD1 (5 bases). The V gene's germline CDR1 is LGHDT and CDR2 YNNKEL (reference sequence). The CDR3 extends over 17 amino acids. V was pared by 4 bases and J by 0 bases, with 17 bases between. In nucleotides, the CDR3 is TGTGCCAGCAGCCCAAAAAGGGGAAGGGCAAGCACAGATACGCAGTATTTT. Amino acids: CASSPKRGRASTDTQYF.

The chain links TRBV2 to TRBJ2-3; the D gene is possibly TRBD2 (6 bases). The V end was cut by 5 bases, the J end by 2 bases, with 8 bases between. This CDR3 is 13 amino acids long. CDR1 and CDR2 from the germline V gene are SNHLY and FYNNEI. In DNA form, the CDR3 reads TGTGCCAGCAGTCGGGAGCCCACAGATACGCAGTATTTT. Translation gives CASSREPTDTQYF.

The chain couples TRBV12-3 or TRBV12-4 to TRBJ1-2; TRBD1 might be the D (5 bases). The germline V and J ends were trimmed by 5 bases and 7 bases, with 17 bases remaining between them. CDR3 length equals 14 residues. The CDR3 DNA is TGTGCCAGCAGTCCCAAGGGACCTGGCGCTGGCTACACCTTC. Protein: CASSPKGPGAGYTF.

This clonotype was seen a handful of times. For the CDR3, the DNA is TGCAGTGCTAGAGGCCCGGGCGGGAGGGCGACGGTAAATGAGCAGTTCTTC. This gives the protein CSARGPGGRATVNEQFF. The gene calls are TRBV20-1 and TRBJ2-1; 9 positions match TRBD2. This CDR3 spans 17 amino acids. The germline V gene has CDR1 DFQATT and CDR2 SNEGSKA (reference sequence). V gave up 1 base and J gave up 7 bases; unmatched junction bases: 14.

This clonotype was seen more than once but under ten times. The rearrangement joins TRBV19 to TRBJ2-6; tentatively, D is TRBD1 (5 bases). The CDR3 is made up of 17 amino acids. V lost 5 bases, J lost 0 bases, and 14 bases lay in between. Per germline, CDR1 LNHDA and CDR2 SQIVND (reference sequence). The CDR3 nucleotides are TGTGCCAGTAGTCCCTCCGACAGTCACTCTGGGGCCAACGTCCTGACTTTC. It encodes CASSPSDSHSGANVLTF.

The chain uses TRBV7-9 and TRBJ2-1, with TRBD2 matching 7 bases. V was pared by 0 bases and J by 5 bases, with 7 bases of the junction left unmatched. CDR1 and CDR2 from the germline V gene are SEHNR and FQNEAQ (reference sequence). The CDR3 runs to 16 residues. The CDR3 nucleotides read TGTGCCAGCAGCTTAGCGCGTCTAGCGGACAACAATGAGCAGTTCTTC. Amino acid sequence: CASSLARLADNNEQFF.

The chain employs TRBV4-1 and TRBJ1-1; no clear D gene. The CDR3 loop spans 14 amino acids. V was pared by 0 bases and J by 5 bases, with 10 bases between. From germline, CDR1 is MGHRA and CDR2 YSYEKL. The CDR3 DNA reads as TGCGCCAGCAGCCAAGAATGGGATCAAACTGAAGCTTTCTTT. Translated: CASSQEWDQTEAFF.

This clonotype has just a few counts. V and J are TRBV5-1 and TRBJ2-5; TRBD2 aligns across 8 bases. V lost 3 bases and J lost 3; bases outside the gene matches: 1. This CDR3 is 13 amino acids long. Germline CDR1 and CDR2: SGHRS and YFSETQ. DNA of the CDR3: TGCGCCAGCAGCTCAGCGGGAGAAGAGACCCAGTACTTC. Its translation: CASSSAGEETQYF.

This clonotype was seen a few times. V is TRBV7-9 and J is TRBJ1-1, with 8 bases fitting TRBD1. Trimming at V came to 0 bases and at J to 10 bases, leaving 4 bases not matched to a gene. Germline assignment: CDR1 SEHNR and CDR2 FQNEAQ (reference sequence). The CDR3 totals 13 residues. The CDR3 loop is CASSLAEQGGAFF. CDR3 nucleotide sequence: TGTGCCAGCAGCTTAGCCGAACAGGGGGGAGCTTTCTTT.

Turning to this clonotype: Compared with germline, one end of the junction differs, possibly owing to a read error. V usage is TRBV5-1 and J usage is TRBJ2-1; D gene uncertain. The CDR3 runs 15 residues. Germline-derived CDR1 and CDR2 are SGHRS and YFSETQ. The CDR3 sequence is CASSPGGASYNEQFF. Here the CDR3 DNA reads TGTGCCAGCAGCCCGGGCGGAGCGTCCTACAATGAGCAGTTCTTC.

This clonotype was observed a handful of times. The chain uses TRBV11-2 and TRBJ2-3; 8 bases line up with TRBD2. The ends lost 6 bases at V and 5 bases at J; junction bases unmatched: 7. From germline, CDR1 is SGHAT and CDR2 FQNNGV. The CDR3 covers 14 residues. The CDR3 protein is CASRPSGSLDTQYF. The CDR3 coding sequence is TGTGCCAGCAGACCCAGCGGGAGTTTAGATACGCAGTATTTT.

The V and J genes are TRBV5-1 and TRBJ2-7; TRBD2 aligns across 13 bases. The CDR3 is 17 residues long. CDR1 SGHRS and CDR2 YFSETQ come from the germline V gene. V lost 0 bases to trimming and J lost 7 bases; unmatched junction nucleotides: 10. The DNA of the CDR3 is TGCGCCAGCAGCTTGGGAGGACTAGCGGGAGCACCGGTAGAGCAGTACTTC. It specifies CASSLGGLAGAPVEQYF. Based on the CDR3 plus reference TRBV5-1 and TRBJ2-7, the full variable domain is KAGVTQTPRYLIKTRGQQVTLSCSPISGHRSVSWYQQTPGQGLQFLFEYFSETQRNKGNFPGRFSGRQFSNSRSEMNVSTLELGDSALYLCASSLGGLAGAPVEQYFGPGTRLTVT.

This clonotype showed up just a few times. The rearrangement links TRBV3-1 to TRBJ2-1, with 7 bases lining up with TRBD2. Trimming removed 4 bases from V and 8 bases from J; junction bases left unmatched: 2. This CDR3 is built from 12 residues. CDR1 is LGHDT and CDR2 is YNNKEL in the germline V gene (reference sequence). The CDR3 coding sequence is TGTGCCAGCAGCCGGGGGGGTGATGAGCAGTTCTTC. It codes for CASSRGGDEQFF.

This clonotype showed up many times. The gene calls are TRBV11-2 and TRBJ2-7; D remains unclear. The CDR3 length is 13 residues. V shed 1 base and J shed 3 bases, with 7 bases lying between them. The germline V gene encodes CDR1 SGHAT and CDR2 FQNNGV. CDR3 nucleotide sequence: TGTGCCAGCAGCTTAGGGGCGAACTACGAGCAGTACTTC. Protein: CASSLGANYEQYF. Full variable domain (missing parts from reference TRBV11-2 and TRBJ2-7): EAGVAQSPRYKIIEKRQSVAFWCNPISGHATLYWYQQILGQGPKLLIQFQNNGVVDDSQLPKDRFSAERLKGVDSTLKIQPAKLEDSAVYLCASSLGANYEQYFGPGTRLTVT.

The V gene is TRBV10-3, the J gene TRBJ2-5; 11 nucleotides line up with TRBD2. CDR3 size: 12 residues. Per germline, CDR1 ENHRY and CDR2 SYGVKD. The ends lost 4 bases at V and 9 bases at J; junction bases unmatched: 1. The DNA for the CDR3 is TGTGCCATCAGTGGGACTAGCGGGCCCCAGTACTTC. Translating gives CAISGTSGPQYF.

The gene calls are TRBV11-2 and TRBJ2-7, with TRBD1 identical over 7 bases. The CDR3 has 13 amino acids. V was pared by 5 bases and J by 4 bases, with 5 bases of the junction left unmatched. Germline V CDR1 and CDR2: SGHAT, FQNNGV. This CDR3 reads CASSNEQGYEQYF. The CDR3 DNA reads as TGTGCCAGCAGCAACGAACAGGGGTACGAGCAGTACTTC.

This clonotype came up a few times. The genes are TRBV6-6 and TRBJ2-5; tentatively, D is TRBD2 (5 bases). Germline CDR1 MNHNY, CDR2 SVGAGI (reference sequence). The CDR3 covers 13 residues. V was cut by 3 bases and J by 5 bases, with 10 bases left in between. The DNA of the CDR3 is TGTGCCAGCAGTTATCCCTCGGGGGAGACCCAGTACTTC. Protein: CASSYPSGETQYF.

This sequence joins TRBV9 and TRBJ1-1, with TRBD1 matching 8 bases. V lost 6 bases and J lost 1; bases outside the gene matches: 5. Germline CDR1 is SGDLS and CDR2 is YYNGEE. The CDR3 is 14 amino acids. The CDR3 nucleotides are TGTGCCAGCAACCCGGGACAGGCGAACACTGAAGCTTTCTTT. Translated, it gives CASNPGQANTEAFF. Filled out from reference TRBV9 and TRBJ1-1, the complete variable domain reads DSGVTQTPKHLITATGQRVTLRCSPRSGDLSVYWYQQSLDQGLQFLIQYYNGEERAKGNILERFSAQQFPDLHSELNLSSLELGDSALYFCASNPGQANTEAFFGQGTRLTVV.

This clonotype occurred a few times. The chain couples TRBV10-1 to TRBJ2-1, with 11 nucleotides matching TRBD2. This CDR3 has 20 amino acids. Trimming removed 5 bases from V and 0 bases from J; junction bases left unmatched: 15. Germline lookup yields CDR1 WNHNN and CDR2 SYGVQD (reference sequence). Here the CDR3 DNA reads TGCGCCAGCAGTCCTTCGACTAGCGGGACTTTGGGAGGCTCCTACAATGAGCAGTTCTTC. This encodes CASSPSTSGTLGGSYNEQFF.